In its sample, the clone carrying this T cell receptor (beta chain) was seen many times. The sample belongs to a study of T cells after yellow fever vaccination. Study details: SMART-Seq v4 Ultra Low Input served to prepare low-cell-number fractions.

Germline CDR1 MGHRA, CDR2 YSYEKL. V shed 1 base and J 6 bases; nucleotides not matched to a gene: 3. The CDR3 is 16 amino acids. MiXCR, applied by TCRdb to the 5' RACE reads, yields one record per CDR3 protein. The sample consists of roughly 49,000 distinct CDR3 sequences, 7% to 9% of them appearing once. Sequencing used CD8+ T cells sorted from PBMCs, obtained less than 18 days after the first yellow fever vaccination. This chain uses TRBV4-1 with TRBJ1-6; 10 bases agree with TRBD1. This sequence originates from a young man who received the YFV17D yellow fever vaccine. The CDR3 region is CASSQGGQGVNSPLHF. The CDR3, as DNA: TGCGCCAGCAGCCAAGGAGGACAGGGGGTTAATTCACCCCTCCACTTT.